This TCR beta chain is from a study of glioma-infiltrating T cells. Study-wide findings and caveats: Very few CDR3 sequences were shared between tissue and blood. Non-neoplastic patients had below-expected tissue-blood divergence, while all gliomas exceeded expectation.

The iRepertoire nested amplicon-rescue multiplex PCR amplified TCR alpha and beta CDR3s from RNA. One-step reverse transcription and amplification started from about 100-400 ng of tissue mRNA or PBMC total RNA. A single record per CDR3 protein comes from TCRdb applying MiXCR to the multiplex PCR reads. The table records approximately 90,000 distinct CDR3 sequences, about 23% of them present only once. This clonotype was counted ten times or more. Its cognate antigen is unknown. The CDR3 is made up of 16 amino acids. The germline V gene encodes CDR1 MNHNS and CDR2 SASEGT. V lost 4 bases and J lost 2; bases outside the gene matches: 5.

This TCR was sampled from a human donor with low-grade glioma or glioblastoma, undergoing nonglioma brain surgery, or in good health (not recorded which). The V and J genes are TRBV6-1 and TRBJ1-5; TRBD1 matches 10 bases. Sequenced input: glioma tissue, nonneoplastic brain tissue, or PBMCs (not recorded which). CDR3 bases: TGTGCCAGCAGTGTCCCCGGGACAGGGGGCAATCAGCCCCAGCATTTT. Encoded protein: CASSVPGTGGNQPQHF.